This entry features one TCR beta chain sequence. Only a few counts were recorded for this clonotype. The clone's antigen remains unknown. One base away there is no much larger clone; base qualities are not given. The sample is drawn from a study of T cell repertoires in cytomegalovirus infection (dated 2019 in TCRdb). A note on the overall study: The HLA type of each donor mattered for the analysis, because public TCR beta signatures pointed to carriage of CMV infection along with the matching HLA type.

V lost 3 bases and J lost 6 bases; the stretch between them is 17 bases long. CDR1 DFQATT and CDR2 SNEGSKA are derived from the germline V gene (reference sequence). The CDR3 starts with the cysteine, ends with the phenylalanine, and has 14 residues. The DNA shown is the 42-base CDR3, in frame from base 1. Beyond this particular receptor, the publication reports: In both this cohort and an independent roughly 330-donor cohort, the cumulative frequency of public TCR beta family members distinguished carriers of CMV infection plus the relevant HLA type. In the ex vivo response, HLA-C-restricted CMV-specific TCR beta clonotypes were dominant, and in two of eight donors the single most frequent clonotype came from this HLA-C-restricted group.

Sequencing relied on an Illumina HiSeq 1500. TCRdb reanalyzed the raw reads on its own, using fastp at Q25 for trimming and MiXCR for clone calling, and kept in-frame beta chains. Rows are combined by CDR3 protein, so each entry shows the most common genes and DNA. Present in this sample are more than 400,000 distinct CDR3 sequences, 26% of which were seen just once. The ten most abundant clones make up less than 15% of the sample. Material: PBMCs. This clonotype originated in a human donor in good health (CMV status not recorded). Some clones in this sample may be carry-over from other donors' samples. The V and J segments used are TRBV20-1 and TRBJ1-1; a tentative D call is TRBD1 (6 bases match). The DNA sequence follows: TGCAGTGCTAGTGAGGGGGGGACTGGGGCTGAAGCTTTCTTT. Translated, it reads CSASEGGTGAEAFF.